A selection of T cell receptor beta chains follows, all from one sample in a study of cytomegalovirus exposure and HLA in healthy donors. Generated by immunoSEQ multiplex PCR, the TCRdb table keeps only in-frame clones and is missing some. This sample has 100,000 to 150,000 clones, with approximately 89% found just once. Sequenced material: PBMCs. The origin of the receptors is a woman aged 18-30 years in good health and CMV-seronegative. The CDR3 runs from the conserved cysteine through the conserved F or W. A D gene is named only where the DNA matches it firmly. For some rows the clone size is stated as once, few or many, or as a class when expanded; others skip it.

size,V,D,J,CDR3,DNA
few,TRBV7-9,TRBD1,TRBJ1-5,CASSHDRGGNQPQHF,TGTGCCAGCAGCCATGACAGGGGGGGCAATCAGCCCCAGCATTTT
NA,TRBV2,TRBD2,TRBJ2-1,CASSGLAGDTSYNEQFF,TGTGCCAGCAGTGGGCTAGCGGGAGACACCTCCTACAATGAGCAGTTCTTC
NA,TRBV30,TRBD1,TRBJ1-1,CAWRRDRGRFTEAFF,TGTGCCTGGAGAAGGGACAGGGGAAGATTCACTGAAGCTTTCTTT
NA,TRBV2,TRBD2,TRBJ2-2,CASSVGLAGTGELFF,TGTGCCAGCAGTGTAGGTCTAGCGGGGACCGGGGAGCTGTTTTTT
NA,TRBV28,NA,TRBJ1-2,CASSFGPYGYTF,TGTGCCAGCAGTTTTGGGCCCTATGGCTACACCTTC
few,TRBV28,TRBD1,TRBJ1-5,CASSLTDRVVQPQHF,TGTGCCAGCAGTTTAACCGACAGGGTCGTTCAGCCCCAGCATTTT
NA,TRBV27,NA,TRBJ1-2,CASSLSRGTYGYTF,TGTGCCAGCAGTTTATCGCGGGGCACCTATGGCTACACCTTC
NA,TRBV29-1,TRBD1,TRBJ1-1,CSVEKGQGLTEAFF,TGCAGCGTTGAAAAAGGACAGGGCTTGACTGAAGCTTTCTTT
NA,TRBV6-6,NA,TRBJ2-1,CASSNPLVYNEQFF,TGTGCCAGCAGTAACCCACTAGTATACAATGAGCAGTTCTTC
NA,TRBV9,TRBD2,TRBJ2-1,CASSHGLAGDNEQFF,TGTGCCAGCAGCCACGGACTAGCGGGAGACAATGAGCAGTTCTTC
NA,TRBV25-1,NA,TRBJ1-1,CASRSGVNTEAFF,TGTGCCAGCCGCTCGGGGGTGAACACTGAAGCTTTCTTT
NA,TRBV5-1,NA,TRBJ2-3,CASSLAGSGRFTDTQYF,TGCGCCAGCAGCTTGGCCGGTTCAGGGCGGTTTACAGATACGCAGTATTTT
NA,TRBV28,TRBD1,TRBJ1-2,CASRGQGAFGGYTF,TGTGCCAGCAGAGGACAGGGGGCGTTCGGCGGCTACACCTTC
NA,TRBV28,NA,TRBJ2-5,CASSPTVQETQYF,TGTGCCAGCAGTCCGACAGTTCAAGAGACCCAGTACTTC
once,TRBV5-1,NA,TRBJ1-5,CASSPTTQYSNQPQHF,TGCGCCAGCAGCCCCACGACACAGTATAGCAATCAGCCCCAGCATTTT
NA,TRBV10-2,NA,TRBJ2-7,CASSDPFSTNYEQYF,TGCGCCAGCAGTGACCCCTTCTCGACTAACTACGAGCAGTACTTC
once,TRBV28,TRBD1,TRBJ2-7,CASSFPQTTGTGLDEQYF,TGTGCCAGCAGTTTTCCGCAAACCACAGGGACAGGGTTGGACGAGCAGTACTTC
NA,TRBV28,NA,TRBJ1-6,CASTVSSYNSPLHF,TGTGCCAGCACGGTGAGCTCTTATAATTCACCCCTCCACTTT
NA,TRBV19,NA,TRBJ1-6,CASSIGRLSYNSPLHF,TGTGCCAGTTCGATCGGCAGACTCTCGTATAATTCACCCCTCCACTTT
NA,TRBV4-1,TRBD2,TRBJ2-3,CASSQGTARTSGRDTQYF,TGCGCCAGCAGCCAAGGGACCGCACGGACTAGCGGGAGGGATACGCAGTATTTT
few,TRBV18,TRBD1,TRBJ1-6,CASSPRGLGDSPLHF,TGTGCCAGCTCACCCAGGGGGCTTGGAGATTCACCCCTCCACTTT
NA,TRBV7-8,TRBD2,TRBJ2-5,CASWGGETQYF,TGTGCCAGCTGGGGGGGGGAGACCCAGTACTTC
NA,TRBV28,TRBD1,TRBJ1-4,CASSGDREDEKLFF,TGTGCCAGCAGTGGGGACAGGGAGGATGAAAAACTGTTTTTT
NA,TRBV29-1,NA,TRBJ1-2,CSDARAYGYTF,TGCAGCGACGCGAGGGCCTATGGCTACACCTTC
NA,TRBV5-1,NA,TRBJ1-1,CASSPRGPDTEAFF,TGCGCCAGCAGCCCAAGGGGTCCGGACACTGAAGCTTTCTTT
NA,TRBV28,NA,TRBJ1-5,CASSLPGGGQPQHF,TGTGCCAGCAGTCTCCCCGGGGGTGGACAGCCCCAGCATTTT
NA,TRBV30,TRBD1,TRBJ1-1,CACDRGGTEAFF,TGTGCCTGTGACAGGGGAGGAACTGAAGCTTTCTTT
NA,TRBV4-3,NA,TRBJ1-5,CASSQERGNQPQHF,TGCGCCAGCAGCCAAGAACGGGGGAATCAGCCCCAGCATTTT
NA,TRBV15,NA,TRBJ2-7,CATSRDNNEQYF,TGTGCCACCAGCAGGGACAATAATGAGCAGTACTTC
NA,TRBV27,NA,TRBJ1-1,CASSFRLGNTEAFF,TGTGCCAGCAGTTTTAGACTGGGGAACACTGAAGCTTTCTTT
few,TRBV20-1,NA,TRBJ1-2,CSARGLYGYTF,TGCAGTGCTAGGGGACTCTATGGCTACACCTTC
NA,TRBV30,NA,TRBJ1-1,CAWTQENTEAFF,TGTGCCTGGACGCAGGAGAACACTGAAGCTTTCTTT
once,TRBV28,NA,TRBJ2-7,CASSLYQPGEQYF,TGTGCCAGCAGTTTATACCAGCCAGGCGAGCAGTACTTC